What follows describes a single T cell receptor (beta chain). What it binds is unknown. This entry is derived from a study of post-analysis software for immune sequencing data. The wider study: Patients with relapsing-remitting, secondary progressive and progressive-relapsing multiple sclerosis courses were all represented. Findings and limits, study-wide: F measure grouped same-batch samples tightly together.

Tagging with unique molecular identifiers was a feature of the TCR beta cDNA libraries. Using its own MiXCR run on the PCR reads, TCRdb lists one record per CDR3 protein. The data show about 260,000 distinct CDR3 sequences, about 40% seen once. The clonotype comes from a girl between 10 and 17 years old with multiple sclerosis. The sample was blood.

The CDR3 DNA reads as TGTGCCAGCAGCCGACTAGCGGGACGGGCAGATACGCAGTATTTT. Translation gives CASSRLAGRADTQYF. The V call is TRBV14, the J call TRBJ2-3, with 11 bases fitting TRBD2. The CDR3 contains 15 residues. Germline V gene sequence: CDR1 SGHDN, CDR2 FVKESK. The trim removed 4 bases at V and 4 bases at J, leaving 4 bases unmatched. The variable domain in full, completed from reference TRBV14 and TRBJ2-3, reads EAGVTQFPSHSVIEKGQTVTLRCDPISGHDNLYWYRRVMGKEIKFLLHFVKESKQDESGMPNNRFLAERTGGTYSTLKVQPAELEDSGVYFCASSRLAGRADTQYFGPGTRLTVL.